The T cell receptor (beta chain) described here comes from a study of cytomegalovirus exposure and HLA in healthy donors. All the people who gave samples were healthy bone marrow donors. The PCR had 60 Vbeta and 13 Jbeta primers. The protocol was immunoSEQ multiplex PCR, while the TCRdb copy is restricted to in-frame clones and leaves out a portion. The table has some 150,000 clones, 9.4% seen once; the top ten hold about 1.7%. The CDR3 extends over 15 amino acids. The germline V gene encodes CDR1 LNHDA and CDR2 SQIVND (reference sequence). With 5 bases removed from V and 4 bases from J, the gap between germline ends came to 14 bases. This clone was seen a handful of times.

The sample comprised PBMCs. This clonotype was sampled from a male donor in good health and CMV-seronegative. The V and J genes are TRBV19 and TRBJ1-4; D gene uncertain. CDR3 sequence (DNA): TGTGCCAGTAGTTCCTTGGCGGGATTTAATGAAAAACTGTTTTTT. Residues: CASSSLAGFNEKLFF.